This T cell receptor beta chain emerged from a study of T cell repertoires in cytomegalovirus infection. Study-wide background: Public TCR beta signatures were indicative of both CMV infection and a matching HLA type. General study findings and limits: Clonotype analysis showed dominance of the ex vivo response by HLA-C-restricted CMV-specific TCR beta clonotypes.

TCRdb analysed the reads with MiXCR anew, one entry per CDR3 protein. Of about 470,000 distinct CDR3 sequences detected, more than 40% appear once; the ten largest clones hold 43%. To note about this clonotype: No antigen is known for it.

The sequence was collected from a human donor in good health (CMV status not recorded). Some clones in this sample may be carry-over from other donors' samples. Source: cultured PBMCs, taken from culture after CMV antigen stimulation.

The CDR3 loop reads CASKAGAYIEQFF. CDR3 sequence (DNA): TGTGCCAGCAAGGCGGGGGCTTATATTGAGCAGTTCTTC. The chain uses TRBV2 and TRBJ2-1; D perhaps matches TRBD2 (7 bases). This CDR3 is 13 amino acids long. V was shortened by 7 bases and J by 9 bases, with 16 bases between the two germline ends. Germline-derived CDR1 and CDR2 are SNHLY and FYNNEI.